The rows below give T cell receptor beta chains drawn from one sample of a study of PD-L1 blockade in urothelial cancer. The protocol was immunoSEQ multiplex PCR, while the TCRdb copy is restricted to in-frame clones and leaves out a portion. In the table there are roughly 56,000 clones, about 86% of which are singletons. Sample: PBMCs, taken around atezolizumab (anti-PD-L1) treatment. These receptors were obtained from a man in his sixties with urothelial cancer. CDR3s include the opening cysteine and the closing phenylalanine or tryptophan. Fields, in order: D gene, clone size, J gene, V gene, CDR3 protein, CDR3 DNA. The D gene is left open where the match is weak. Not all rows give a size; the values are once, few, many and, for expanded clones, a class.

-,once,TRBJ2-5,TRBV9,CASSVGSGGIETQYF,TGTGCCAGCAGCGTAGGGTCAGGGGGGATCGAGACCCAGTACTTC
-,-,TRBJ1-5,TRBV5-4,CASSLSGNSNQPQHF,TGTGCCAGCAGCTTGTCCGGGAATAGCAATCAGCCCCAGCATTTT
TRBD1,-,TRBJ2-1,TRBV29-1,CSVPRQGRFYEQFF,TGCAGCGTTCCTAGACAGGGTCGATTCTATGAGCAGTTCTTC
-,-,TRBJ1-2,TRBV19,CASGRTGVFPNYGYTF,TGTGCCAGTGGACGGACGGGGGTCTTCCCTAACTATGGCTACACCTTC
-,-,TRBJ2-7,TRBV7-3,CASSLGPDPLSEQYF,TGTGCCAGCAGCTTAGGTCCAGATCCCTTGTCCGAGCAGTACTTC
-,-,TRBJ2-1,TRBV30,CAWSVGGQINEQFF,TGTGCCTGGAGTGTAGGAGGTCAGATCAATGAGCAGTTCTTC
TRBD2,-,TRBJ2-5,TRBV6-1,CASSEEIAGGQETQYF,TGTGCCAGCAGTGAAGAGATAGCGGGGGGGCAGGAGACCCAGTACTTC
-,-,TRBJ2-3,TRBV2,CASSEALGLTTSTDTQYF,TGTGCCAGCAGTGAAGCGCTGGGGCTGACAACTAGCACAGATACGCAGTATTTT
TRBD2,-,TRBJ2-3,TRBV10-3,CAIRLAGGSTDTQYF,TGTGCCATCAGGTTAGCGGGAGGGAGCACAGATACGCAGTATTTT
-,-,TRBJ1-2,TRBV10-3,CAISEGSGIGYTF,TGTGCCATCAGTGAAGGAAGCGGAATCGGCTACACCTTC
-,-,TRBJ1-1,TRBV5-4,CASSFSFGEAFF,TGTGCCAGCAGCTTCTCGTTTGGCGAAGCTTTCTTT
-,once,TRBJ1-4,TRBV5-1,CASSFKQGTEKLFF,TGCGCCAGCAGCTTCAAACAGGGAACTGAAAAACTGTTTTTT
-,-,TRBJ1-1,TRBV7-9,CASSLKMSPIEAFF,TGTGCCAGCAGCTTGAAGATGAGCCCCATTGAAGCTTTCTTT
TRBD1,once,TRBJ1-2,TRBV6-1,CASSRDRVDGYTF,TGTGCCAGCAGCCGGGACAGGGTGGATGGCTACACCTTC
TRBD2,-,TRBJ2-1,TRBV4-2,CASSQSGTSGSWSEQFF,TGTGCCAGCAGCCAATCTGGGACTAGCGGGTCGTGGAGTGAGCAGTTCTTC
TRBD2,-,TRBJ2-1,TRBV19,CASSIDGTSGGNEQFF,TGTGCCAGTAGTATAGATGGGACTAGCGGGGGAAATGAGCAGTTCTTC
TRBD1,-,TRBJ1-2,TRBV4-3,CASSQDRGTGLGYTF,TGCGCCAGCAGCCAAGATCGGGGGACAGGGTTAGGCTACACCTTC
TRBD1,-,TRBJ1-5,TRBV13,CASSLTGGVSNQPQHF,TGTGCCAGCAGCTTAACAGGGGGCGTTAGCAATCAGCCCCAGCATTTT
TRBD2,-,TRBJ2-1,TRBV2,CASSVGGSSYNEQFF,TGTGCCAGCAGTGTTGGCGGGAGCTCCTACAATGAGCAGTTCTTC
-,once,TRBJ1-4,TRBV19,CASQRGVHEKLFF,TGTGCCAGTCAAAGGGGCGTGCATGAAAAACTGTTTTTT
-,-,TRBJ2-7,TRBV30,CAWSVLSTNPSYEQYF,TGTGCCTGGAGTGTATTGTCCACAAACCCAAGCTACGAGCAGTACTTC
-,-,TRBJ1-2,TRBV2,CATSVGGRDYGYTF,TGTGCCACCTCAGTGGGGGGGAGGGACTATGGCTACACCTTC
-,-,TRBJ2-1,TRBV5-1,CASSLGVRESNEQFF,TGCGCCAGCAGCTTGGGGGTCAGGGAATCCAATGAGCAGTTCTTC
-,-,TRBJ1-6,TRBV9,CASSVSRGNSPLHF,TGTGCCAGCAGCGTATCGAGAGGGAACTCACCCCTCCACTTT
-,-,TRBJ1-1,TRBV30,CARGGSGRGSEAFF,TGTGCCCGGGGGGGTTCGGGGCGAGGGTCTGAAGCTTTCTTT
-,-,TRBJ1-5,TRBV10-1,CASSPTRSGGPQHF,TGCGCCAGCAGTCCCACACGTTCCGGGGGGCCCCAGCATTTT
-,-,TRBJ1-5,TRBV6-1,CASSEFPSNQPQHF,TGTGCCAGCAGTGAGTTCCCAAGCAATCAGCCCCAGCATTTT
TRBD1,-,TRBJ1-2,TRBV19,CASSIDLVPLGQGLNGYTF,TGTGCCAGTAGTATAGATCTGGTTCCATTGGGACAGGGCTTAAATGGCTACACCTTC
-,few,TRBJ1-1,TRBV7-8,CASSLNQREFTEAFF,TGTGCCAGCAGCTTAAACCAACGGGAGTTCACTGAAGCTTTCTTT
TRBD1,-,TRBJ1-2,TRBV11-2,CASSPRTGAGHGYTF,TGTGCCAGCAGCCCCCGGACAGGGGCGGGACATGGCTACACCTTC
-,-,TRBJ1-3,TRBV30,CAWSVRSSGNTIYF,TGTGCCTGGAGTGTACGGAGCTCTGGAAACACCATATATTTT
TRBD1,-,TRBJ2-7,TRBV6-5,CASSRGGTGPHEQYF,TGTGCCAGCAGCCGGGGCGGGACAGGGCCCCACGAGCAGTACTTC
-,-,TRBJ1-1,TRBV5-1,CASSLLLMNTEAFF,TGCGCCAGCAGCTTGCTACTGATGAACACTGAAGCTTTCTTT
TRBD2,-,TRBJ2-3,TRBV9,CASSARTSGGADTQYF,TGTGCCAGCAGCGCCCGGACTAGCGGGGGAGCAGATACGCAGTATTTT
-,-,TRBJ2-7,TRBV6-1,CASRGPGFYEQYF,TGTGCCAGCAGAGGTCCGGGGTTCTACGAGCAGTACTTC
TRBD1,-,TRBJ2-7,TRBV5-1,CASSRTGDSYEQYF,TGCGCCAGCAGTAGGACAGGGGACTCCTACGAGCAGTACTTC
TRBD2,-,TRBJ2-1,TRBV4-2,CASSQGSKASGGDNEQFF,TGTGCCAGCAGCCAAGGATCCAAGGCTAGCGGGGGAGACAATGAGCAGTTCTTC
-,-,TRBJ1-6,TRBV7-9,CAVFGYDSPLHF,TGTGCCGTTTTCGGGTACGATTCACCCCTCCACTTT
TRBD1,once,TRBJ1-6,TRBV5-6,CASSMRDSPLIAPLHF,TGTGCCAGCAGCATGCGGGACAGCCCGTTAATCGCTCCCCTCCACTTT
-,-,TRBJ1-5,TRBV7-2,CASSLILNQPQHF,TGTGCCAGCAGCTTAATCCTCAATCAGCCCCAGCATTTT